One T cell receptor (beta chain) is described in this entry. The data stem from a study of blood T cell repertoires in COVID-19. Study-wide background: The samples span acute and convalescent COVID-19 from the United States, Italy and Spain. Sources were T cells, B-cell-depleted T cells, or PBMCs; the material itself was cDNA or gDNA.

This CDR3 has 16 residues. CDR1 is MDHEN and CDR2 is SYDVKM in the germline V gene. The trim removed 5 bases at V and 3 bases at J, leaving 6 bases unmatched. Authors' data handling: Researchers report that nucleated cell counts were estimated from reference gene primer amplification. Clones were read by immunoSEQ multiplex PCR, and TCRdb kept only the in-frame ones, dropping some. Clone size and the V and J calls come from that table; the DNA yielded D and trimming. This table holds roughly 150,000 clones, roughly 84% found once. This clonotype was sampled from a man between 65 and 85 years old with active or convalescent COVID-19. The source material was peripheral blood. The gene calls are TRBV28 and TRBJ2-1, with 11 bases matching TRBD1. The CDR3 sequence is CASSKSGTGGYNEQFF. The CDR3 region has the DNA TGTGCCAGCAGTAAAAGTGGGACAGGGGGCTACAATGAGCAGTTCTTC. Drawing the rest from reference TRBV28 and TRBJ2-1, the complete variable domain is DVKVTQSSRYLVKRTGEKVFLECVQDMDHENMFWYRQDPGLGLRLIYFSYDVKMKEKGDIPEGYSVSREKKERFSLILESASTNQTSMYLCASSKSGTGGYNEQFFGPGTRLTVL.